Each of the 21 T cell receptor beta chains below was sequenced from the same sample in a study of T cell responses to AZD1222 COVID-19 vaccine. Here immunoSEQ multiplex PCR was the method, and the copy in TCRdb shows in-frame clones only, minus some. Altogether over 70,000 clones are present, roughly nine tenths being singletons, with the ten largest covering about 5.4%. The source material was peripheral blood, sampled 28 days after the second AZD1222 dose. All receptors derive from an adult who received the AZD1222 COVID-19 vaccine.

The chain joins TRBV7-8 to TRBJ1-2, with unresolved D. Germline assignment: CDR1 SGHVS and CDR2 FQNEAQ. V lost 5 bases to trimming and J lost 2 bases, with 18 bases between them. The CDR3 consists of 16 residues. CDR3 coding DNA: TGTGCCAGCAGCCCGCGTCGGAGGGAGGGAAACTATGGCTACACCTTC. Translated, it gives CASSPRRREGNYGYTF.

In regard to this clone: A junction end diverges from the germline sequence, so it may reflect a read error. This chain uses TRBV6-1 with TRBJ2-1; tentatively, D is TRBD1 (6 bases). The CDR3 is made up of 15 amino acids. CDR1 MNHNS and CDR2 SASEGT come from the germline V gene. This CDR3 reads CASREGQKYGDEQFF. CDR3 DNA: TGTGCCAGCAGGGAAGGACAGAAATACGGCGATGAGCAGTTCTTC.

This chain links TRBV19 with TRBJ2-3; TRBD2 is a possible D gene (5 bases). Germline V gene data show CDR1 as LNHDA and CDR2 as SQIVND (reference sequence). The CDR3 is made up of 13 amino acids. Trimming pared 6 bases from V and 1 base from J, leaving 8 bases between. CDR3 DNA: TGTGCCAGTAGGGTCGGGGGCACAGATACGCAGTATTTT. Protein product: CASRVGGTDTQYF.

The V gene is TRBV19, the J gene TRBJ2-6; 7 bases are a match to TRBD1. J lost 0 bases, V lost 5 bases, and 16 bases had no gene match. Looked up from germline, CDR1 is LNHDA and CDR2 is SQIVND (reference sequence). The CDR3 runs to 20 residues. In DNA, the CDR3 is TGTGCCAGTAGTGAAAGGGGGCGGAGTCTGATCGGCTCTGGGGCCAACGTCCTGACTTTC. It is translated as CASSERGRSLIGSGANVLTF.

This clone was detected only once. V gene TRBV9 combines with J gene TRBJ2-2; 8 positions agree with TRBD2. The CDR3 has 18 residues. The V gene end was trimmed by 3 bases and the J gene end by 2 bases; junction bases not matched to a gene: 12. CDR1 and CDR2 (germline): SGDLS, YYNGEE. The CDR3 spells CASSGRKGLVKNTGELFF. CDR3 DNA: TGTGCCAGCAGCGGTAGGAAGGGACTAGTAAAAAACACCGGGGAGCTGTTTTTT.

The genes are TRBV19 and TRBJ2-3; D may match TRBD1 or TRBD2 (5 bases each). V was trimmed by 3 bases and J by 3 bases, leaving 13 bases between them. The CDR3 extends over 15 amino acids. Germline CDR1 reads LNHDA; CDR2 reads SQIVND (reference sequence). The CDR3 DNA reads as TGTGCCAGTAGTATGGGGGTTCTTCGGACAGATACGCAGTATTTT. Residues: CASSMGVLRTDTQYF. Drawing the rest from reference TRBV19 and TRBJ2-3, the complete variable domain is DGGITQSPKYLFRKEGQNVTLSCEQNLNHDAMYWYRQDPGQGLRLIYYSQIVNDFQKGDIAEGYSVSREKKESFPLTVTSAQKNPTAFYLCASSMGVLRTDTQYFGPGTRLTVL.

V is TRBV6-6 and J is TRBJ1-3; D is ambiguous. The CDR3 consists of 11 residues. Germline lookup yields CDR1 MNHNY and CDR2 SVGAGI (reference sequence). Trimming took off 2 bases at V and 9 bases at J, with 5 bases between the two ends. This chain's CDR3 is CASSYGVTIYF. The CDR3 coding sequence is TGTGCCAGCAGTTACGGGGTCACCATATATTTT.

This clone was counted once. The chain uses TRBV27 and TRBJ1-5; D not resolved. Germline V gene lookup returns CDR1 MNHEY and CDR2 SMNVEV (reference sequence). This CDR3 is 12 amino acids long. Trimming shortened V by 5 bases and J by 0 bases, and 2 bases separated the two germline ends. CDR3 residues: CASSGSNQPQHF. The CDR3 nucleotides read TGTGCCAGCAGTGGTAGCAATCAGCCCCAGCATTTT.

This sequence joins TRBV6-1 and TRBJ1-2; tentative D call: TRBD1 (6 bases). Deletions cut 1 base from V and 7 bases from J, with 13 bases between. Germline V CDR1 and CDR2: MNHNS, SASEGT. This CDR3 is built from 14 residues. CDR3 region: CASSEGGTGRGYTF. CDR3 coding DNA: TGTGCCAGCAGTGAAGGAGGAACAGGGCGTGGCTACACCTTC.

This clone was counted a single time. The chain combines TRBV27 with TRBJ2-7; 10 bases are shared with TRBD1. After removal of 6 bases from V and 4 bases from J, the junction contained 9 bases not matched to a gene. In germline, CDR1 is MNHEY, CDR2 SMNVEV (reference sequence). This CDR3 contains 15 residues. In DNA form, the CDR3 reads TGTGCCAGCAGGGAGGGACAGGGGATGGATTACGAGCAGTACGTC. This encodes CASREGQGMDYEQYV.

The chain joins TRBV7-8 to TRBJ2-1; D unresolved. With 5 bases removed from V and 6 bases from J, the gap between germline ends came to 14 bases. The CDR3 runs 14 residues. Germline V gene data show CDR1 as SGHVS and CDR2 as FQNEAQ. The CDR3 loop reads CASSPELPSNEQFF. The CDR3 DNA reads TGTGCCAGCAGCCCAGAGCTCCCTTCCAATGAGCAGTTCTTC.

The chain is built from TRBV9 and TRBJ1-6, with a possible D match to TRBD1 (5 bases). In germline, CDR1 is SGDLS, CDR2 YYNGEE. CDR3 length: 15 amino acids. Trimming cost V 0 bases and J 3 bases, with 7 bases left between them. CDR3 coding DNA: TGTGCCAGCAGCGTAGGGCAGGGCTATAATTCACCCCTCCACTTT. Amino acids: CASSVGQGYNSPLHF. Drawing the rest from reference TRBV9 and TRBJ1-6, the complete variable domain is DSGVTQTPKHLITATGQRVTLRCSPRSGDLSVYWYQQSLDQGLQFLIQYYNGEERAKGNILERFSAQQFPDLHSELNLSSLELGDSALYFCASSVGQGYNSPLHFGNGTRLTVT.

The chain recombines TRBV3-1 (or the pseudogene TRBV3-2) with TRBJ2-1; 7 positions match TRBD1. The CDR3 spans 15 residues. Germline trimming cut 5 bases from V and 3 bases from J; bases unmatched to any gene: 7. Germline values: CDR1 LGHDT, CDR2 YNNKEL (reference sequence). In nucleotides, the CDR3 is TGTGCCAGCAGCGGACGGGACAGTAACTACAATGAGCAGTTCTTC. Amino acids: CASSGRDSNYNEQFF.

The chain is built from TRBV28 and TRBJ2-7; unclear D gene. Germline CDR1 is MDHEN and CDR2 is SYDVKM. The length of the CDR3 is 11 residues. The V end was cut by 5 bases, the J end by 2 bases, with 4 bases between. The CDR3 nucleotides are TGTGCCAGCAGTGCCCCCTACGAGCAGTACTTC. Translating it yields CASSAPYEQYF.

This chain links TRBV6-2 or TRBV6-3 with TRBJ2-5; 10 bases match TRBD2. Germline V gene data show CDR1 as MNHEY and CDR2 as SVGEGT. V lost 2 bases and J lost 3; bases outside the gene matches: 6. This CDR3 is 16 amino acids long. The CDR3, as DNA: TGTGCCAGCAGTTACCCCCTAGCGGGGGCTAAAGAGACCCAGTACTTC. Translated: CASSYPLAGAKETQYF.

The chain has TRBV5-1 and TRBJ1-6; D is unresolved. Germline V gene data show CDR1 as SGHRS and CDR2 as YFSETQ. The CDR3 runs 14 residues. V dropped 4 bases and J dropped 6 bases, with 11 bases sitting between them. In DNA form, the CDR3 reads TGCGCCAGCAGCCCGGACGCTAGTAATTCACCCCTCCACTTT. This encodes CASSPDASNSPLHF.

The rearrangement links TRBV12-3 or TRBV12-4 to TRBJ2-6; D is undetermined. Trimming pared 6 bases from V and 0 bases from J, leaving 3 bases between. The CDR3 is made up of 13 amino acids. CDR3 amino acids: CASRNSGANVLTF. The CDR3 DNA reads TGTGCCAGCAGGAACTCTGGGGCCAACGTCCTGACTTTC.

V is TRBV11-2 and J is TRBJ2-2, with TRBD2 as a possible D gene (6 bases). CDR1 is SGHAT, CDR2 FQNNGV, per germline. This CDR3 is 15 amino acids long. Trimming shortened V by 1 base and J by 7 bases, and 13 bases separated the two germline ends. CDR3: CASSLGQGGYGELFF. The CDR3 DNA is TGTGCCAGCAGCTTAGGCCAGGGAGGATACGGGGAGCTGTTTTTT.

The V and J genes are TRBV7-6 and TRBJ2-7; D gene uncertain. The CDR3 runs to 13 residues. Trimming took 5 bases from V and 4 from J, leaving 12 bases between them. Germline values: CDR1 SGHVS, CDR2 FNYEAQ. This CDR3 is CASSRPEDYEQYF. The CDR3 DNA follows: TGTGCCAGCAGCCGCCCAGAGGATTACGAGCAGTACTTC. Full variable domain (rest looked up from reference TRBV7-6 and TRBJ2-7): GAGVSQSPRYKVTKRGQDVALRCDPISGHVSLYWYRQALGQGPEFLTYFNYEAQQDKSGLPNDRFSAERPEGSISTLTIQRTEQRDSAMYRCASSRPEDYEQYFGPGTRLTVT.

The chain has TRBV20-1 and TRBJ2-1; weak D call: TRBD2 (7 bases). Germline CDR1 DFQATT, CDR2 SNEGSKA (reference sequence). V gave up 3 bases and J gave up 3 bases, with 15 bases separating them. The CDR3 is 15 residues long. CDR3 loop: CSASQGGDYYNEQFF. In DNA form, the CDR3 reads TGCAGTGCTAGTCAAGGGGGGGACTACTACAATGAGCAGTTCTTC.

This clone was picked up one time. For the CDR3, the DNA is TGTGCCTGGAGTGTCACCAATAAGAGACAGGGGGCCGGGGAGCTGTTTTTT. Amino acids: CAWSVTNKRQGAGELFF. The chain has TRBV30 and TRBJ2-2; TRBD1 matches 9 bases. Germline CDR1 reads GTSNPN; CDR2 reads SVGIG (reference sequence). The CDR3 is 17 amino acids. V lost 0 bases to trimming and J lost 6 bases; unmatched junction nucleotides: 11.